This T cell receptor beta chain was retrieved from a study of PD-1 blockade in classical Hodgkin lymphoma (dated by TCRdb to the early 2020s). Broadly, across the study: The study used TCR beta sequencing and CyTOF to define a peripheral blood immune signature of response to PD-1 blockade in classical Hodgkin lymphoma. Study-level results and caveats: The study covered only a single clinical trial cohort, and the causes of the repertoire differences, possibly disease activity or prior therapy, were still not defined. Baseline TCR diversity was reported to be lower in newly diagnosed patients than in healthy donors and to be lower still in relapsed/refractory patients.

What this sample's time point label stands for: newly diagnosed, previously untreated cHL patient sample. Using a Miltenyi CD4+ T cell isolation kit, CD4+ T cells were purified from thawed PBMCs through magnetic negative selection. As a comparison group for the relapsed/refractory trial patients, PBMCs from patients with newly diagnosed, previously untreated classical Hodgkin lymphoma were sequenced. After peripheral blood was drawn into 8 mL Vacutainer Cell Preparation Tubes, PBMCs were isolated by centrifugation and then cryopreserved. Purified CD4+ and CD8+ fractions were prepared only for cases with an additional available PBMC sample. Magnetically labelled cells were removed on LS columns in a quadroMACS separator, and the flow-through was retained as the purified fraction. V lost 0 bases and J lost 11 bases; the stretch between them is 20 bases long. The germline V gene sets CDR1 to SGHRS and CDR2 to YFSETQ. From its cysteine to its phenylalanine, the CDR3 spans 15 amino acids. The sequence is cut down to CDR3 DNA, 45 bases in frame from base 1.

Of note for this clone: Its cognate antigen has yet to be identified. No base quality values were provided; no much bigger clone lies one nucleotide off.

The Qiagen DNeasy kit was used to extract genomic DNA from unsorted PBMCs and from the negatively selected CD4+ and CD8+ fractions. Using primers that anneal to V and J segments, immunoSEQ multiplex PCR amplified the TCR beta CDR3 regions. A synthetic immune receptor repertoire was used to minimize amplification bias, and any residual bias was removed computationally once sequencing was done. Concerning the study's data processing: Custom Python scripts were used to quantify repertoire diversity as the Shannon entropy index. Unsorted, CD4+ and CD8+ repertoires were analyzed separately, except in combined analyses where CD4+ and CD8+ sequences were merged in silico. TCRdb re-hosts the immuneACCESS table, in-frame sequences only. Its copies lack some clones; in the studies checked, an unresolved V gene accounts for under half of them, and the cause for the rest is not known. The V and J calls and clone size were taken over from that table, and D and trimming were inferred from the DNA. This sample lists about 23,000 clones; 90% to 95% were detected once. The top ten hold around 0.38% of the sample.

The sequence was collected from a human donor with classical Hodgkin lymphoma. The chain is encoded by TRBV5-1 joined to TRBJ1-1; TRBD1 is perhaps the D gene, given 5 matching bases. The sequenced material came from CD4+ T cells from blood. For the CDR3, the sequence is CASSLVGERGAMAFF. The nucleotide sequence is given as TGCGCCAGCAGCTTGGTCGGTGAGAGAGGGGCGATGGCTTTCTTT. When the CDR3 is completed using the reference TRBV5-1 and TRBJ1-1 genes on either side, the full variable domain is KAGVTQTPRYLIKTRGQQVTLSCSPISGHRSVSWYQQTPGQGLQFLFEYFSETQRNKGNFPGRFSGRQFSNSRSEMNVSTLELGDSALYLCASSLVGERGAMAFFGQGTRLTVV.